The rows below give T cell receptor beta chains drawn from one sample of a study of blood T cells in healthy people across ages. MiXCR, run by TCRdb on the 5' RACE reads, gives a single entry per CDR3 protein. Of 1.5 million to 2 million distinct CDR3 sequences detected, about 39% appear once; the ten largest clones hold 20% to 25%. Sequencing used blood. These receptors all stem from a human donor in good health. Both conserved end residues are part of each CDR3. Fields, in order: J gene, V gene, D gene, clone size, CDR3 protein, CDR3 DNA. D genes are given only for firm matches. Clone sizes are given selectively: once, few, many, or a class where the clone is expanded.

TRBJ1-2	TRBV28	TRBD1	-	CASSPTGTGYLSRYGYTF	TGTGCCAGCAGCCCCACCGGGACAGGGTACTTATCGCGGTATGGCTACACCTTC
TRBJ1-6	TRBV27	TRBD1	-	CASGTVYNSPLHF	TGTGCCAGCGGGACAGTCTATAATTCACCCCTCCACTTT
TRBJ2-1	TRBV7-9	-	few	CASSLASDRWFRFF	TGTGCCAGCAGCTTAGCAAGTGACAGGTGGTTTCGGTTCTTC
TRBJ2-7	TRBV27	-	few	CASIGGTVRSSYEQYF	TGTGCCAGCATTGGGGGGACGGTGCGGAGCTCCTACGAGCAGTACTTC
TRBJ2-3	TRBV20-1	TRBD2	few	CSARDRLAVDTQYF	TGCAGTGCTAGAGATCGACTAGCAGTCGATACGCAGTATTTT
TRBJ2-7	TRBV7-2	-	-	CASSFSSGTNYEQYF	TGTGCCAGCAGCTTTAGCTCCGGGACAAACTACGAGCAGTACTTC
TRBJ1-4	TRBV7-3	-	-	CASSSTGIRGEKLFF	TGTGCCAGCAGCTCCACGGGTATCAGGGGTGAAAAACTGTTTTTT
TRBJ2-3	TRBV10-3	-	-	CATQGGAASTDTQYF	TGTGCCACCCAAGGCGGGGCTGCTAGCACAGATACGCAGTATTTT
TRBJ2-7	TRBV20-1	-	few	CSAKKGGQYYEQYF	TGCAGTGCAAAGAAAGGCGGGCAGTACTACGAGCAGTACTTC
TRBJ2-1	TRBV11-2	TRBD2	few	CASSPQGASGGDSGDSYNEQFF	TGTGCCAGCAGCCCACAAGGGGCAAGCGGGGGCGATAGCGGGGATTCCTACAATGAGCAGTTCTTC
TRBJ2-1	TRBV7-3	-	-	CASSSTLGRTHNEQFF	TGTGCCAGCAGCTCGACCCTGGGAAGAACCCACAATGAGCAGTTCTTC
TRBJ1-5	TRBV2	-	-	CASSADGRVLPQHF	TGTGCCAGCAGTGCGGACGGCAGGGTCCTGCCCCAGCATTTT
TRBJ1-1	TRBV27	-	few	CASRIQGGEAFF	TGTGCCAGCAGAATACAGGGTGGTGAAGCTTTCTTT
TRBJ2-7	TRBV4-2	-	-	CASRQAARAAYEQYF	TGTGCCAGCAGACAGGCCGCCAGGGCAGCCTACGAGCAGTACTTC
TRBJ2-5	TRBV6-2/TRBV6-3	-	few	CASSYTQSVETQYF	TGTGCCAGCAGTTACACCCAATCAGTGGAGACCCAGTACTTC
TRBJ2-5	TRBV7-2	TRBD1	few	CASSPRRTGGALETQYF	TGTGCCAGCAGCCCCCGCAGGACAGGGGGCGCATTGGAGACCCAGTACTTC
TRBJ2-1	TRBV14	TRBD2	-	CASSQLAGGPYEQFF	TGTGCCAGCAGCCAGCTAGCGGGGGGGCCCTATGAGCAGTTCTTC
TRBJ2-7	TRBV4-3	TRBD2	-	CASSQNSGGGEQYF	TGCGCCAGCAGCCAGAATAGCGGGGGGGGCGAGCAGTACTTC
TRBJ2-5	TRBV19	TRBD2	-	CASSPSGGTYKQYF	TGTGCCAGTAGTCCTAGCGGGGGAACCTACAAGCAGTACTTC
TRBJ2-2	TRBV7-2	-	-	CASSRQGPGNTGELFF	TGTGCCAGCAGCCGACAAGGCCCAGGGAACACCGGGGAGCTGTTTTTT
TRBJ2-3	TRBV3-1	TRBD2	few	CASSQGLAEGTDTQYF	TGTGCCAGCAGCCAGGGACTAGCGGAGGGCACAGATACGCAGTATTTT
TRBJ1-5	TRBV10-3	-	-	CAISGHRRDASNQPQHF	TGTGCCATCAGTGGGCATCGCCGGGACGCCAGCAATCAGCCCCAGCATTTT
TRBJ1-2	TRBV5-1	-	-	CASSLTDGGNYGYTF	TGCGCCAGCAGCTTGACGGACGGGGGCAACTATGGCTACACCTTC
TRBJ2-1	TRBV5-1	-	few	CASSLYSLNEQFF	TGCGCCAGCAGCTTGTATAGCCTCAATGAGCAGTTCTTC
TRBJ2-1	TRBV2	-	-	CASSMNPYNEQFF	TGTGCCAGCAGTATGAATCCCTACAATGAGCAGTTCTTC
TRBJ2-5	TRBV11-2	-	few	CASSFRGNEQETQYF	TGTGCCAGCAGCTTTAGGGGGAATGAGCAAGAGACCCAGTACTTC
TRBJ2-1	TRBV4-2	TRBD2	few	CASSQRGGAFEQFF	TGTGCCAGCAGCCAACGCGGGGGGGCCTTTGAGCAGTTCTTC
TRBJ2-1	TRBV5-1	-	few	CASSLGSPGAYNEQFF	TGCGCCAGCAGCTTGGGGTCCCCCGGGGCCTACAATGAGCAGTTCTTC
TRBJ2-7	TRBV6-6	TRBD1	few	CASSPVPGQGDEQYF	TGTGCCAGCAGCCCCGTTCCGGGACAGGGGGACGAGCAGTACTTC
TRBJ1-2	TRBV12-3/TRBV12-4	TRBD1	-	CASSLAGGGDGYTF	TGTGCCAGCAGTTTAGCAGGGGGCGGTGATGGCTACACCTTC
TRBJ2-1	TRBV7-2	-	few	CASSLGWTAFEQFF	TGTGCCAGCAGCTTAGGCTGGACTGCTTTTGAGCAGTTCTTC